Below, 27 T cell receptor beta chains from the same sample are listed, as sequenced in a study of PD-L1 blockade in urothelial cancer. The time point denotes: pretreatment peripheral blood. Profiled with immunoSEQ multiplex PCR; TCRdb holds only in-frame clones, not every one. Among 40,000 to 60,000 clones listed, approximately 79% were seen once. The material sequenced was PBMCs, taken around atezolizumab (anti-PD-L1) treatment. The receptors were sampled from a man aged 70 or older with urothelial cancer.

The chain has TRBV30 and TRBJ2-7; 8 nucleotides line up with TRBD1. Germline CDR1 and CDR2: GTSNPN and SVGIG (reference sequence). The CDR3 loop spans 13 amino acids. The V gene end was trimmed by 4 bases and the J gene end by 6 bases; junction bases not matched to a gene: 8. The CDR3 nucleotides are TGTGCCTGGACAGGGGGCTATTCCGTCGAGCAGTACTTC. Translating gives CAWTGGYSVEQYF.

The chain has TRBV7-9 and TRBJ1-2, with a tentative D call TRBD1 (5 bases). Between the trimmed V and J ends, which lost 5 bases and 4 bases, there was a span of 17 bases. CDR1 and CDR2 (germline): SEHNR, FQNEAQ (reference sequence). The CDR3 loop spans 15 amino acids. The CDR3 DNA follows: TGTGCCAGCAGCATTCCGGCAGGGTTGCGCTATGGCTACACCTTC. Protein sequence: CASSIPAGLRYGYTF.

The J gene is TRBJ1-4, the V gene TRBV30; D is uncertain. Looked up from germline, CDR1 is GTSNPN and CDR2 is SVGIG (reference sequence). This CDR3 is built from 15 residues. V lost 0 bases, J lost 4 bases, and 12 bases lay in between. The CDR3, as DNA: TGTGCCTGGAGTGTTCTGAGCACTCATAATGAAAAACTGTTTTTT. As protein: CAWSVLSTHNEKLFF.

The chain is built from TRBV2 and TRBJ1-5; a possible D gene is TRBD1 (5 bases). Between the trimmed V and J ends, which lost 7 bases and 5 bases, there was a span of 12 bases. This CDR3 comprises 13 residues. Germline CDR1 and CDR2: SNHLY and FYNNEI. CDR3 residues: CASNIIGDQPQHF. DNA for the CDR3: TGTGCCAGCAACATAATAGGGGATCAGCCCCAGCATTTT.

This chain connects TRBV5-5 to TRBJ2-5; no firm D call. Germline assignment: CDR1 SGHKS and CDR2 YYEKEE (reference sequence). This CDR3 region has 13 residues. Trimming stripped 1 base from V and 1 base from J, with 5 bases between. The CDR3 DNA sequence: TGTGCCAGCAGCTTGCCCAGCCAAGAGACCCAGTACTTC. Translation: CASSLPSQETQYF.

V usage is TRBV6-5 and J usage is TRBJ1-5; TRBD1 matches at 7 bases. Germline-derived CDR1 and CDR2 are MNHEY and SVGAGI. The CDR3 loop spans 16 amino acids. With V trimmed by 0 bases and J by 1 base, 3 bases remained unmatched. In nucleotides, the CDR3 is TGTGCCAGCAGTTACTCTTGGACAGGCAGCAATCAGCCCCAGCATTTT. This encodes CASSYSWTGSNQPQHF.

The V call is TRBV14, the J call TRBJ2-3; D may be TRBD1 (6 bases). Germline V gene data show CDR1 as SGHDN and CDR2 as FVKESK. Trimming removed 0 bases at V and 5 bases at J, with 9 bases between. The CDR3 sequence is 14 residues long. The CDR3 spells CASSQESGVDTQYF. The CDR3 coding sequence is TGTGCCAGCAGCCAAGAATCAGGGGTAGATACGCAGTATTTT.

A note on this clone: Because the CDR3 is missing its conserved closing phenylalanine or tryptophan, this is likely a read error. No DNA is shown, since the ends of the CDR3 on it are uncertain; the CDR3 is the one TCRdb lists. The J gene is TRBJ1-1, the V gene TRBV28; the listed D gene, TRBD1, was not tested against the DNA. Germline V lookup: CDR1 MDHEN, CDR2 SYDVKM. Termini included, the CDR3 measures 12 amino acids. This CDR3 is CASSPTPGWKSL.

The chain joins TRBV7-2 to TRBJ2-7; D unresolved. Trimming took 3 bases from V and 0 from J, leaving 9 bases between them. The CDR3 runs 14 residues. Germline loops: CDR1 SGHTA, CDR2 FQGNSA. For the CDR3, the DNA is TGTGCCAGCAGCTTCTCTGCTAGCTCCTACGAGCAGTACTTC. Its translation: CASSFSASSYEQYF.

The count of this clone is one. The rearrangement uses TRBV28 and TRBJ1-1; D gene uncertain. CDR1 is MDHEN, CDR2 SYDVKM, per germline. V lost 4 bases and J lost 8, with 14 bases in between. The CDR3 contains 13 residues. The CDR3 coding sequence is TGTGCCAGCAGTTCCGGTATGGTTGCCGAAGCTTTCTTT. Translation: CASSSGMVAEAFF.

This clone was detected once. The genes are TRBV5-1 and TRBJ2-7; 9 nucleotides line up with TRBD2. This CDR3 comprises 14 residues. Per germline, CDR1 SGHRS and CDR2 YFSETQ. V lost 1 base and J lost 5; bases outside the gene matches: 4. The CDR3 coding sequence is TGCGCCAGCAGCTTGCGCGGGAGGGCCCACGAGCAGTACTTC. Translated: CASSLRGRAHEQYF.

The chain links TRBV4-1 to TRBJ1-2, with D unclear. Germline CDR1 is MGHRA and CDR2 is YSYEKL. The CDR3 is 13 amino acids. V was trimmed by 4 bases and J by 4 bases, leaving 10 bases between them. CDR3 sequence: CASSRPGSYGYTF. CDR3 coding DNA: TGCGCCAGCAGCCGTCCGGGGTCCTATGGCTACACCTTC.

This chain uses TRBV6-6 with TRBJ2-5; 10 bases agree with TRBD1. V shed 2 bases, J shed 5 bases, and the junction held 2 bases outside the gene matches. The CDR3 extends over 14 amino acids. CDR1 is MNHNY, CDR2 SVGAGI, per germline (reference sequence). In nucleotides, the CDR3 is TGTGCCAGCAGTTACCGGGGACAGGGGGAGACCCAGTACTTC. This sequence encodes CASSYRGQGETQYF.

The V call is TRBV28, the J call TRBJ2-7; possibly TRBD2 for D (6 bases). This CDR3 contains 14 residues. Trimming pared 6 bases from V and 4 bases from J, leaving 16 bases between. CDR1 and CDR2 (germline): MDHEN, SYDVKM. The CDR3 sequence is CASRGTLRGYEQYF. CDR3 DNA: TGTGCCAGCAGGGGGACCCTCCGGGGGTACGAGCAGTACTTC.

This chain joins TRBV9 and TRBJ1-2; TRBD1 might be the D (6 bases). Trimming pared 4 bases from V and 0 bases from J, leaving 16 bases between. Germline V gives CDR1 SGDLS, CDR2 YYNGEE. This CDR3 contains 16 residues. The DNA of the CDR3 is TGTGCCAGCAGCATGTCACCGGACAGAGCTAACTATGGCTACACCTTC. As protein: CASSMSPDRANYGYTF.

V gene TRBV19 combines with J gene TRBJ1-2; 7 bases line up with TRBD1. The CDR3 has 14 residues. CDR1 LNHDA and CDR2 SQIVND come from the germline V gene (reference sequence). V lost 7 bases to trimming and J lost 8 bases; unmatched junction nucleotides: 13. CDR3 nucleotides: TGTGCCAGTACCACCGACAGGGTCGGAGCGGGCTACACCTTC. Its translation: CASTTDRVGAGYTF.

The V gene is TRBV28, the J gene TRBJ2-6; no clear D. Germline CDR1 reads MDHEN; CDR2 reads SYDVKM. V was clipped by 5 bases and J by 4 bases, with 12 bases between them. The CDR3 runs 15 residues. The CDR3 reads CASSIPKRGANVLTF. CDR3 DNA sequence: TGTGCCAGCAGTATCCCCAAGCGAGGGGCCAACGTCCTGACTTTC.

There are a few counts of this clone. The CDR3 sequence is CASRRQGSYEQYF. As DNA, the CDR3 is TGTGCCAGCAGAAGACAGGGATCCTACGAGCAGTACTTC. This chain links TRBV2 with TRBJ2-7, with TRBD1 matching over 7 bases. The germline gives CDR1 SNHLY, CDR2 FYNNEI. J was trimmed by 1 base and V by 6 bases; bases with no gene match: 3. The CDR3 is made up of 13 amino acids.

The chain uses TRBV6-5 and TRBJ2-7; TRBD2 might be the D (5 bases). The CDR3 loop spans 14 amino acids. Deletions cut 3 bases from V and 2 bases from J, with 11 bases between. Per germline, CDR1 MNHEY and CDR2 SVGAGI. The CDR3 loop is CASSYSPGAYEQYF. CDR3 bases: TGTGCCAGCAGTTATTCTCCCGGGGCCTACGAGCAGTACTTC.

J is TRBJ1-2 and V is TRBV2; 7 bases match TRBD1. CDR1 is SNHLY and CDR2 is FYNNEI in the germline V gene. Trimming at V came to 3 bases and at J to 6 bases, leaving 4 bases not matched to a gene. This CDR3 has 13 residues. The CDR3 sequence is CASSEQGGNGYTF. DNA for the CDR3: TGTGCCAGCAGTGAGCAGGGGGGAAATGGCTACACCTTC.

The V gene is TRBV11-2, the J gene TRBJ2-2; 12 bases agree with TRBD2. The CDR3 contains 17 residues. V gave up 2 bases and J gave up 4 bases; unmatched junction bases: 5. Germline V gene data show CDR1 as SGHAT and CDR2 as FQNNGV. The CDR3 protein is CASSLSLLAGGTGELFF. DNA for the CDR3: TGTGCCAGCAGCTTAAGTTTACTAGCGGGAGGCACCGGGGAGCTGTTTTTT.

The rearrangement links TRBV28 to TRBJ2-7; D may be TRBD2 (5 bases). This CDR3 is 13 amino acids long. The ends were cut back, 2 bases at V and 5 bases at J, with 10 bases in the middle. Per the germline V gene, CDR1 is MDHEN and CDR2 is SYDVKM. This CDR3 reads CASSLGRDHEQYF. The CDR3 region has the DNA TGTGCCAGCAGTTTAGGACGGGATCACGAGCAGTACTTC.

CDR3: CASSPDRNYGYTF. The CDR3 DNA sequence: TGTGCCAGCAGTCCTGACAGAAACTATGGCTACACCTTC. V usage is TRBV6-5 and J usage is TRBJ1-2; D perhaps matches TRBD1 (5 bases). V shed 5 bases and J shed 2 bases, with 9 bases lying between them. This CDR3 has 13 amino acids. CDR1 and CDR2 (germline): MNHEY, SVGAGI.

V and J are TRBV7-9 and TRBJ1-1; 8 bases are a match to TRBD1. This CDR3 has 15 residues. Germline V lookup: CDR1 SEHNR, CDR2 FQNEAQ (reference sequence). Losses at the gene ends were 5 bases for V and 0 bases for J; bases not matched to a gene: 5. In DNA, the CDR3 is TGTGCCAGCAGCCCGGACAGGGTATTGAACACTGAAGCTTTCTTT. Its translation is CASSPDRVLNTEAFF.

The chain couples TRBV14 to TRBJ2-5, with 14 bases fitting TRBD2. The CDR3 totals 15 residues. J lost 11 bases, V lost 1 base, and 6 bases had no gene match. Germline loops: CDR1 SGHDN, CDR2 FVKESK. CDR3 in DNA: TGTGCCAGCAGCCAAGTAGGACTAGCGGGAGGAGTACAGTACTTC. Translating it yields CASSQVGLAGGVQYF.

This chain's CDR3 is CASSPPSGDQPQHF. For the CDR3, the DNA is TGTGCCAGCAGTCCCCCTTCCGGAGATCAGCCCCAGCATTTT. The chain is built from TRBV28 and TRBJ1-5; D gene uncertain. The CDR3 is 14 residues long. With 5 bases removed from V and 5 bases from J, the gap between germline ends came to 13 bases. CDR1 MDHEN and CDR2 SYDVKM come from the germline V gene.

The J gene is TRBJ2-7, the V gene TRBV11-1, with a possible D match to TRBD2 (6 bases). This CDR3 is 15 amino acids long. CDR1 and CDR2 (germline): SGHAT, FQDESV (reference sequence). The germline V and J ends were trimmed by 0 bases and 1 base, with 10 bases remaining between them. This CDR3 is CASSLAGGMSYEQYF. The DNA for the CDR3 is TGTGCCAGCAGCTTAGCGGGCGGGATGTCCTACGAGCAGTACTTC. Full variable domain (missing parts from reference TRBV11-1 and TRBJ2-7): EAEVAQSPRYKITEKSQAVAFWCDPISGHATLYWYRQILGQGPELLVQFQDESVVDDSQLPKDRFSAERLKGVDSTLKIQPAELGDSAMYLCASSLAGGMSYEQYFGPGTRLTVT.